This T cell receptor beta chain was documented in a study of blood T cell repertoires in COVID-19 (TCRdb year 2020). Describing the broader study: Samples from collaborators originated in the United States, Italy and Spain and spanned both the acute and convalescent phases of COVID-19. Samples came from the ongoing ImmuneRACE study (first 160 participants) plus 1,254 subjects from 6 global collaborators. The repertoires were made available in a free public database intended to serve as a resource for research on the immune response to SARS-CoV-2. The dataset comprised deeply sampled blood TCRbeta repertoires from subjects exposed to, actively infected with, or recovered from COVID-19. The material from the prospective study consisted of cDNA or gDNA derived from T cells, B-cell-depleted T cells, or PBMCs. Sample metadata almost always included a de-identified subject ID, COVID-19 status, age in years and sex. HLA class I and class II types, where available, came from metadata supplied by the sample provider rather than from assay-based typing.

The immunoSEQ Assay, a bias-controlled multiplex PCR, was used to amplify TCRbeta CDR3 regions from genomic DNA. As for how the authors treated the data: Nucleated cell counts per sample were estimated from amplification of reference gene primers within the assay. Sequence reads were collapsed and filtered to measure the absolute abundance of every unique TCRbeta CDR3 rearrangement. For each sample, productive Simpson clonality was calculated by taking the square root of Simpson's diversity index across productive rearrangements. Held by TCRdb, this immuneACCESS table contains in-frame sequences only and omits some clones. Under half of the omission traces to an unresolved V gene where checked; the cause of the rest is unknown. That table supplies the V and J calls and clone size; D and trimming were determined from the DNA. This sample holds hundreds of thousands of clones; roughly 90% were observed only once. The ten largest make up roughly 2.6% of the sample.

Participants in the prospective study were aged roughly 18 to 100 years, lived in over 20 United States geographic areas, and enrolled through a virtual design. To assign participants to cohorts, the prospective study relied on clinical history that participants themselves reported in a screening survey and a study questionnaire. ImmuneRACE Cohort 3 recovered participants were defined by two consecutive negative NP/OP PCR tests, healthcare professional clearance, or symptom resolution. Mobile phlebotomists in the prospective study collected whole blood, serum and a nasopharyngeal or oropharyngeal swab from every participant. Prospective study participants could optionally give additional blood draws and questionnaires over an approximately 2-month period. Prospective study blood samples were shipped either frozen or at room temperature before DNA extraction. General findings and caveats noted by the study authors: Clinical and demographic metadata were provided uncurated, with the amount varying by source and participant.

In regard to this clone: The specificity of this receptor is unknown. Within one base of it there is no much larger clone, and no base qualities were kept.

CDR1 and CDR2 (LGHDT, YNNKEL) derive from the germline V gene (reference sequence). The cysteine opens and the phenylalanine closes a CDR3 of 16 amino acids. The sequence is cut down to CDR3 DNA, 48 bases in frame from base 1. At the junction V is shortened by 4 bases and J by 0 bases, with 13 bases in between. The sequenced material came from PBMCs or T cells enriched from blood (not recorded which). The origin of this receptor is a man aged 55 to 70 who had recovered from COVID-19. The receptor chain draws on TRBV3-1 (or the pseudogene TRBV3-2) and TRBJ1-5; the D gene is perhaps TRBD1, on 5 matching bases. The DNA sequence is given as TGTGCCAGCAGCCGTGGGGGGAGTGTTAGCAATCAGCCCCAGCATTTT. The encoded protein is CASSRGGSVSNQPQHF.